A selection of T cell receptor beta chains follows, all from one sample in a study of cytomegalovirus exposure and HLA in healthy donors. The table came from immunoSEQ multiplex PCR; TCRdb's copy has only in-frame clones and leaves some out. This table holds 150,000 to 200,000 clones, approximately 79% found once. The sample was PBMCs. Source of these receptors: a male donor in good health and CMV-seronegative. Both conserved end residues are part of each CDR3. The D gene is left open where the match is weak. Only part of the rows carry a size: once, few, many, or a class if the clone is expanded.

TRBV5-1	TRBD1	.	TRBJ1-3	TGCGCCAGCAGCCCGGGACAGGGGTTGTACACCATATATTTT	CASSPGQGLYTIYF
TRBV6-5	.	.	TRBJ1-3	TGTGCCAGCAGTTACGCAGGGGCAACTGGAGACACCATATATTTT	CASSYAGATGDTIYF
TRBV6-5	.	.	TRBJ1-3	TGTGCCAGCAGTTATGGACAGAACCGTGGAAACACCATATATTTT	CASSYGQNRGNTIYF
TRBV5-1	.	once	TRBJ1-2	TGCGCCAGCAGCCTGCTCGGGTTTAGCGGCTACACCTTC	CASSLLGFSGYTF
TRBV10-3	TRBD1	.	TRBJ2-5	TGTGCCATCAGTAAGGGACAGGGGGACGCAGAGACCCAGTACTTC	CAISKGQGDAETQYF
TRBV5-6	.	.	TRBJ2-5	TGTGCCAGCAGCACATCGACGGGCCAGTACTTC	CASSTSTGQYF
TRBV4-1	.	.	TRBJ1-4	TGCGCCAGCAGCCTAAGAGCGCCGACAGCCCTTCATGAAAAACTGTTTTTT	CASSLRAPTALHEKLFF
TRBV5-1	TRBD1	.	TRBJ1-1	TGCGCCAGCAGCTTAAACGGACAGGGCGACACTGAAGCTTTCTTT	CASSLNGQGDTEAFF
TRBV5-4	.	.	TRBJ1-1	TGTGCCAGCAGCTTGGTTGACACTGAAGCCTTCTTT	CASSLVDTEAFF
TRBV19	TRBD1	.	TRBJ1-1	TGTGCCAGCCGGGGGACAGGGGGCACTGAAGCTTTCTTT	CASRGTGGTEAFF
TRBV19	TRBD2	.	TRBJ2-7	TGTGCCAGCGCCAGGCGGGGGATCAACAGCTACGAGCAGTACTTC	CASARRGINSYEQYF
TRBV18	.	.	TRBJ2-1	TGTGCCAGCTCACCAGAACAGGGAGATAATGAGCAGTTCTTC	CASSPEQGDNEQFF
TRBV7-2	.	.	TRBJ2-5	TGTGCCAGCAGCTCTCAACAGGGTTGGCAAGAGACCCAGTACTTC	CASSSQQGWQETQYF
TRBV29-1	TRBD1	.	TRBJ2-7	TGCAGCGTTGGTTCCTCAGACAGGGGTCGGTCCTACGAGCAGTACTTC	CSVGSSDRGRSYEQYF
TRBV19	.	.	TRBJ2-7	TGTGCCAGTAGTCCGGGGACTTATTCCTACGAGCAGTACTTC	CASSPGTYSYEQYF
TRBV5-1	.	.	TRBJ1-2	TGCGCCAGCAGCTTTACGGGTCACTATGGCTACACCTTC	CASSFTGHYGYTF
TRBV5-1	.	few	TRBJ2-1	TGCGCCAGCAGCTCCTTGGGGCTATGGTTCTTC	CASSSLGLWFF
TRBV6-4	.	.	TRBJ2-2	TGTGCCAGCAGTGACCCGTTGTTGGGCAAATCGGGATCGGGGGAGCTGTTTTTT	CASSDPLLGKSGSGELFF
TRBV6-1	.	.	TRBJ1-6	TGTGCCAGCAGCAGGGTCAGCTCCTATAATTCACCCCTCCACTTT	CASSRVSSYNSPLHF
TRBV5-1	TRBD1	.	TRBJ1-2	TGCGCCAGCAGCTTGGCCGCAACAGGGGCGGAAGGCTACACCTTC	CASSLAATGAEGYTF
TRBV4-3	.	.	TRBJ2-7	TGCGCCAGCAGCCAAGATCGGGCCGGGAGCTCCTACGAGCAGTACTTC	CASSQDRAGSSYEQYF
TRBV6-5	.	.	TRBJ1-2	TGTGCCAGCAGTTACTCCTCGGTCAGGGTTGAAGGCTACACCTTC	CASSYSSVRVEGYTF
TRBV19	.	.	TRBJ2-5	TGTGCCAGTAGTTCGCAGGGAAGGTTTCAAGAGACCCAGTACTTC	CASSSQGRFQETQYF
TRBV5-1	.	.	TRBJ1-1	TGCGCCAGCCGCCGGGAGGAAGTGGGCACTGAAGCTTTCTTT	CASRREEVGTEAFF
TRBV18	TRBD1	.	TRBJ2-2	TGTGCCAGCTCACCTGACAGGGTCACCGGGGAGCTGTTTTTT	CASSPDRVTGELFF
TRBV19	.	.	TRBJ1-2	TGTGCCAGTAGTATAGGGCGGGCTCGCTATGGCTACACCTTC	CASSIGRARYGYTF
TRBV5-4	TRBD1	.	TRBJ1-2	TGTGCCAGCAGCCCAACCGGGACAGGGACCTATGGCTACACCTTC	CASSPTGTGTYGYTF
TRBV6-5	TRBD2	.	TRBJ2-1	TGTGCCAGCACCCGGGGGGGGCTAGTGGACAATGAGCAGTTCTTC	CASTRGGLVDNEQFF
TRBV2	TRBD1	.	TRBJ1-5	TGTGCCAGCAGTGTGACAGGGGGGGGTCAGCCCCAGCATTTT	CASSVTGGGQPQHF
TRBV5-1	.	.	TRBJ2-7	TGCGCCAGCAGTGTAGAGGGCAGCGATTACGAGCAGTACTTC	CASSVEGSDYEQYF
TRBV25-1	.	.	TRBJ2-2	TGTGCCAGCAGTGGGGAGTGGGGTCGGGCCGGGGAGCTGTTTTTT	CASSGEWGRAGELFF
TRBV27	.	.	TRBJ2-7	TGTGCCAGCAGTTTCGGCAGGGTTTACGAGCAGTACTTC	CASSFGRVYEQYF
TRBV5-4	TRBD2	.	TRBJ2-1	TGTGCCAGCAGCCGGACTAGCGGGGGCTGCAATGAGCAGTTCTTC	CASSRTSGGCNEQFF
TRBV15	TRBD1	.	TRBJ2-3	TGTGCCACCAGCAGAGCCCGGACAGGGGTGGGCACAGATACGCAGTATTTT	CATSRARTGVGTDTQYF
TRBV19	.	.	TRBJ1-6	TGTGCCAGTAGTAACAGGGCGGATTCACCCCTCCACTTT	CASSNRADSPLHF
TRBV13	TRBD1	.	TRBJ2-2	TGTGCCAGCAGCTCCGACAGGGAAGGGGGCTTGAACACCGGGGAGCTGTTTTTT	CASSSDREGGLNTGELFF
TRBV6-4	TRBD1	.	TRBJ1-2	TGTGCCAGCAGCCCGACAGGGAACTATGGCTACACCTTC	CASSPTGNYGYTF
TRBV18	TRBD1	.	TRBJ2-1	TGTGCCAGCTCACCGGGGGACAGGGGTCCGCAGCAGTTCTTC	CASSPGDRGPQQFF
TRBV5-1	TRBD1	once	TRBJ2-5	TGCGCCAGCAGCTCCGGGACAGGGGGGGGAGAGACCCAGTACTTC	CASSSGTGGGETQYF
TRBV6-6	TRBD1	.	TRBJ1-1	TGTGCCAGCAGTCAGGAGGGGGCCGCGAACACTGAAGCTTTCTTT	CASSQEGAANTEAFF
TRBV19	.	.	TRBJ1-4	TGTGCCAGTAGTATCCTGGCCTGGGGCGCTAATGAAAAACTGTTTTTT	CASSILAWGANEKLFF
TRBV7-9	.	.	TRBJ2-7	TGTGCCAGCAGCCAACGGGGCTACGAGCAGTACTTC	CASSQRGYEQYF